Listed below are T cell receptor beta chains from one sample, sequenced in a study of beta chain features in type 1 diabetes. Data came from immunoSEQ multiplex PCR; TCRdb stores just in-frame clones and leaves some out. The table lists some 250,000 clones, more than 11% of them singletons, with roughly 0.02% in the top ten. The sequencing input was naive CD4+ T cells from blood. Source of these receptors: a man aged 25 to 40 with type 1 diabetes. Both conserved end residues are part of each CDR3. D genes are given only for firm matches. Size tells how often a clone was seen (once, few, many) or the class of an expanded clone, and some rows leave it out.

size	D	V	J	CDR3	DNA
-	TRBD2	TRBV15	TRBJ2-5	CATKNSPSGGETQYF	TGTGCCACCAAGAACTCGCCTAGCGGGGGGGAGACCCAGTACTTC
-	TRBD1	TRBV2	TRBJ1-4	CASTQGGSNEKLFF	TGTGCCAGCACCCAGGGGGGAAGTAATGAAAAACTGTTTTTT
-	TRBD2	TRBV6-1	TRBJ2-1	CASSEGLAGVGGEQFF	TGTGCCAGCAGTGAAGGACTAGCGGGAGTTGGTGGGGAGCAGTTCTTC
-	TRBD1	TRBV9	TRBJ2-3	CASSPTGETQYF	TGTGCCAGCAGTCCAACAGGGGAAACGCAGTATTTT
-	-	TRBV11-2	TRBJ2-1	CASSLDQRPDNEQFF	TGTGCCAGCAGCTTAGACCAGCGGCCCGACAATGAGCAGTTCTTC
few	-	TRBV27	TRBJ1-1	CASSYSLDRFKAQNTEAFF	TGTGCCAGCAGTTACTCGCTTGACAGGTTCAAGGCACAGAACACTGAAGCTTTCTTT
few	-	TRBV11-2	TRBJ2-7	CASSSRPGSHEQYF	TGTGCCAGCAGCTCCCGTCCTGGCTCCCACGAGCAGTACTTC
few	TRBD2	TRBV5-1	TRBJ2-7	CASSLGLAAYYEQYF	TGCGCCAGCAGCTTGGGACTAGCGGCTTACTACGAGCAGTACTTC
few	TRBD2	TRBV5-1	TRBJ2-7	CASSLGEGPHEQYF	TGCGCCAGCAGCTTGGGGGAGGGTCCCCACGAGCAGTACTTC
-	TRBD2	TRBV5-1	TRBJ2-3	CASSLPSGITSTDTQYF	TGCGCCAGCAGCTTGCCTAGCGGGATAACTAGCACAGATACGCAGTATTTT
few	TRBD2	TRBV11-2	TRBJ2-1	CASSLGGGGQFF	TGTGCCAGCAGCTTAGGGGGGGGTGGGCAGTTCTTC
-	-	TRBV11-1	TRBJ2-7	CASSSPGLHSYEQYF	TGTGCCAGCAGCTCCCCTGGACTGCATTCCTACGAGCAGTACTTC
few	-	TRBV6-5	TRBJ2-7	CASSYSGREYEQYF	TGTGCCAGCAGTTACTCTGGCAGGGAATACGAGCAGTACTTC
-	-	TRBV4-1	TRBJ1-1	CASSQGVMNTEAFF	TGCGCCAGCAGCCAAGGTGTTATGAACACTGAAGCTTTCTTT
-	-	TRBV6-5	TRBJ1-1	CASSRNTEAFF	TGTGCCAGCAGCCGTAACACTGAAGCTTTCTTT
few	TRBD1	TRBV30	TRBJ1-1	CAWSDRGRNTEAFF	TGTGCCTGGAGTGACAGGGGACGGAACACTGAAGCTTTCTTT
once	TRBD1	TRBV9	TRBJ1-5	CASSPGTGGQPQHF	TGTGCCAGCAGCCCCGGGACAGGGGGTCAGCCCCAGCATTTT
-	-	TRBV18	TRBJ1-5	CASSPDSFQPQHF	TGTGCCAGCTCACCGGACAGTTTTCAGCCCCAGCATTTT
-	TRBD2	TRBV9	TRBJ2-3	CASSAGGPSDTQYF	TGTGCCAGCAGCGCGGGGGGGCCATCAGATACGCAGTATTTT
few	-	TRBV9	TRBJ2-5	CASSLRGGQETQYF	TGTGCCAGCAGCCTCAGGGGTGGTCAAGAGACCCAGTACTTC
few	TRBD2	TRBV5-1	TRBJ2-1	CASSPGTSGRAEVREQFF	TGCGCCAGCAGCCCCGGGACTAGCGGGAGGGCCGAAGTTAGGGAGCAGTTCTTC
few	-	TRBV10-3	TRBJ1-2	CAISSGEGGYTF	TGTGCCATCAGTTCCGGGGAAGGAGGCTACACCTTC
-	TRBD1	TRBV7-9	TRBJ2-7	CASSFGDSRNYEQYF	TGTGCCAGCAGCTTTGGGGACAGTCGTAATTACGAGCAGTACTTC
few	-	TRBV5-1	TRBJ1-4	CASSLTVPANEKLFF	TGCGCCAGCAGCTTGACGGTGCCGGCTAATGAAAAACTGTTTTTT
-	-	TRBV5-4	TRBJ2-7	CASSLERYEQYF	TGTGCCAGCAGCTTGGAGCGGTACGAGCAGTACTTC
-	-	TRBV30	TRBJ2-1	CAWSPGVGTYNEQFF	TGTGCCTGGAGCCCAGGGGTCGGTACCTACAATGAGCAGTTCTTC
-	TRBD1	TRBV15	TRBJ1-2	CATSSRTGTLNYGYTF	TGTGCCACCAGCTCTCGGACAGGAACCCTCAACTATGGCTACACCTTC
-	-	TRBV19	TRBJ2-1	CASSIGGGRSSYNEQFF	TGTGCCAGTAGTATAGGGGGCGGACGAAGCTCCTACAATGAGCAGTTCTTC
few	-	TRBV4-2	TRBJ1-2	CASSQGAQATYGYTF	TGTGCCAGCAGCCAAGGGGCACAGGCCACCTATGGCTACACCTTC
-	-	TRBV6-7	TRBJ2-1	CASSYSGVVLNEQFF	TGTGCCAGCAGTTACTCAGGAGTAGTCCTCAATGAGCAGTTCTTC
few	TRBD1	TRBV7-9	TRBJ1-1	CASSTQQGWTEAFF	TGTGCCAGCAGCACTCAACAGGGGTGGACTGAAGCTTTCTTT
few	-	TRBV18	TRBJ2-7	CASSLNRDYEQYF	TGTGCCAGCTCCCTGAACAGGGACTACGAGCAGTACTTC
few	-	TRBV19	TRBJ1-2	CASSLAGRSYGYTF	TGTGCCAGTAGTCTTGCAGGCCGCTCCTATGGCTACACCTTC
-	TRBD1	TRBV29-1	TRBJ2-5	CSVSQGEGTQYF	TGCAGCGTTTCACAGGGGGAAGGGACCCAGTACTTC
-	TRBD1	TRBV4-1	TRBJ1-2	CASSQPRQGEGYGYTF	TGCGCCAGCAGCCAACCACGACAGGGGGAGGGCTATGGCTACACCTTC
-	-	TRBV4-2	TRBJ2-1	CASSQESSSYNEQFF	TGTGCCAGCAGCCAAGAGTCGAGCTCCTACAATGAGCAGTTCTTC
few	TRBD1	TRBV25-1	TRBJ2-3	CASSEPRQGATDTQYF	TGTGCCAGCAGTGAACCTCGGCAGGGGGCAACAGATACGCAGTATTTT
once	-	TRBV4-1	TRBJ2-4	CASSQVGGAKNIQYF	TGCGCCAGCAGCCAAGTCGGGGGAGCCAAAAACATTCAGTACTTC
-	TRBD1	TRBV5-4	TRBJ1-2	CASSLGRGDGYTF	TGTGCCAGCAGCTTGGGCAGGGGGGATGGCTACACCTTC
few	TRBD1	TRBV6-5	TRBJ1-2	CASSYVGDRANYGYTF	TGTGCCAGCAGTTACGTGGGGGACAGGGCTAACTATGGCTACACCTTC
-	TRBD2	TRBV4-1	TRBJ2-7	CASSLQGLAVSYEQYF	TGCGCCAGCAGCCTGCAGGGACTAGCGGTTTCCTACGAGCAGTACTTC
-	-	TRBV14	TRBJ2-7	CASSLRLAYEQYF	TGTGCCAGCAGCCTCCGACTGGCCTACGAGCAGTACTTC
few	TRBD2	TRBV4-1	TRBJ2-3	CASSQGSGGAPDTQYF	TGCGCCAGCAGCCAAGGAAGCGGGGGGGCCCCAGATACGCAGTATTTT
-	-	TRBV29-1	TRBJ1-1	CSVATGNTEAFF	TGCAGCGTGGCGACAGGGAACACTGAAGCTTTCTTT
-	-	TRBV19	TRBJ1-2	CASTPAGLYYGYTF	TGTGCCAGTACCCCCGCCGGACTATATTATGGCTACACCTTC
few	-	TRBV19	TRBJ1-5	CASSIIRQGYQPQHF	TGTGCCAGTAGTATCATTCGGCAGGGGTATCAGCCCCAGCATTTT
few	TRBD2	TRBV7-2	TRBJ2-1	CASSLGPSGHNEQFF	TGTGCCAGCAGCTTAGGTCCTAGCGGGCACAATGAGCAGTTCTTC
-	-	TRBV18	TRBJ2-7	CASSPGLSYEQYF	TGTGCCAGCTCACCAGGGCTCTCCTACGAGCAGTACTTC
few	-	TRBV10-3	TRBJ2-1	CAISESTGRGSLDEQFF	TGTGCCATCAGTGAGTCGACGGGCAGGGGAAGTTTAGATGAGCAGTTCTTC
-	TRBD2	TRBV11-1	TRBJ2-2	CASSFGGGHSGELFF	TGTGCCAGCAGCTTCGGGGGGGGCCACTCCGGGGAGCTGTTTTTT
-	-	TRBV2	TRBJ1-2	CASSERESNYGYTF	TGTGCCAGCAGTGAGCGGGAAAGTAACTATGGCTACACCTTC
-	TRBD2	TRBV11-2	TRBJ2-1	CASRGGLAEDNEQFF	TGTGCCAGCAGGGGAGGACTAGCGGAGGACAATGAGCAGTTCTTC
-	-	TRBV4-1	TRBJ1-2	CASSPLGGPYGYTF	TGCGCCAGCAGCCCCCTAGGAGGGCCTTATGGCTACACCTTC
few	-	TRBV7-2	TRBJ1-2	CASSPSGGYGYTF	TGTGCCAGCAGCCCTAGTGGGGGGTATGGCTACACCTTC
-	-	TRBV5-1	TRBJ1-2	CASSFGGDDYGYTF	TGCGCCAGCAGCTTTGGCGGAGACGACTATGGCTACACCTTC